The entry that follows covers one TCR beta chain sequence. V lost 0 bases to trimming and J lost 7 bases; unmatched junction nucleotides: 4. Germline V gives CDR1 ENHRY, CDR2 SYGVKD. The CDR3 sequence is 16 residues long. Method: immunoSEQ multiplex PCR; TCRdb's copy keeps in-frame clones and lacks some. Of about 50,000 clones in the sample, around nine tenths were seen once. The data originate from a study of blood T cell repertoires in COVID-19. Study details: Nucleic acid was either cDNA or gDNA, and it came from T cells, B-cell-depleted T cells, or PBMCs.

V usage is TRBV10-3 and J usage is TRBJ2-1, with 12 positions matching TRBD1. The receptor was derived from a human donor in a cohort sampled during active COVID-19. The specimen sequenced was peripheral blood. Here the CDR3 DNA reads TGTGCCATCAGTGAGTCTGGGGACAGGGGGCGGAATGAGCAGTTCTTC. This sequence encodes CAISESGDRGRNEQFF.